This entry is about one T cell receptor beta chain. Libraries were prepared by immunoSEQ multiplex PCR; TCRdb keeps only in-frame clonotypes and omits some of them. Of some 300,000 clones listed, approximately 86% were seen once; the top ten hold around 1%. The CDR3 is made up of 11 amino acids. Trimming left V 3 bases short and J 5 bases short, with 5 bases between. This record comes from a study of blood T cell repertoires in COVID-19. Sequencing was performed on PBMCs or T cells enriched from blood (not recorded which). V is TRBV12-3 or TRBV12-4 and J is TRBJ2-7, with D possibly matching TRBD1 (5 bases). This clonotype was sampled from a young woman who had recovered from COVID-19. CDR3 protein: CASSFRDEQYF. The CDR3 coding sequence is TGTGCCAGCAGTTTCAGGGACGAGCAGTACTTC.